These T cell receptor beta chains were read from a single sample in a study of shared clonotypes between healthy human individuals. The assay was immunoSEQ multiplex PCR, and TCRdb's table has in-frame clones only and misses some. This table holds about 2.4 million clones, around 94% found once. Sequenced sample: naive CD4+ T cells sorted from blood. These receptors came from a man aged 18-30 years in good health. Both conserved end residues are part of each CDR3. A D gene is named only where the DNA matches it firmly. Only part of the rows carry a size: once, few, many, or a class if the clone is expanded.

.	.	TRBV5-1	TRBJ2-7	TGCGCCAGCAGCTTGACGGGAAGCTACGAGCAGTACTTC	CASSLTGSYEQYF
.	.	TRBV2	TRBJ1-1	TGTGCCAGCAGCGGGATGACAGGAAACACTGAAGCTTTCTTT	CASSGMTGNTEAFF
.	TRBD1	TRBV6-5	TRBJ1-4	TGTGCCAGCAGCGCGGGACAGGGCGGTGAAAAACTGTTTTTT	CASSAGQGGEKLFF
.	.	TRBV19	TRBJ2-3	TGTGCCAGTAGTGTCCCCCTCGGGGAGACAGATACGCAGTATTTT	CASSVPLGETDTQYF
.	TRBD2	TRBV5-1	TRBJ2-7	TGCGCCAGCAGCATTACTAGCGGGGGCTATAACTACGAGCAGTACTTC	CASSITSGGYNYEQYF
.	.	TRBV19	TRBJ2-4	TGTGCCAGTAGTATGGGCGAGGGGGGACCTGCCAAAAACATTCAGTACTTC	CASSMGEGGPAKNIQYF
.	.	TRBV5-1	TRBJ1-5	TGCGCCAGCAGCCTGGACAGCGGGACCAATCAGCCCCAGCATTTT	CASSLDSGTNQPQHF
.	.	TRBV20-1	TRBJ2-5	TGCAGTGCTAGCCTTTGGGAGACCCAGTACTTC	CSASLWETQYF
.	.	TRBV30	TRBJ2-3	TGTGCCTGGTCAGGGTTAGCAGATACGCAGTATTTT	CAWSGLADTQYF
.	.	TRBV10-3	TRBJ1-3	TGTGCCATCAGTGAGTCACAGAACTTAAACACCATATATTTT	CAISESQNLNTIYF
.	.	TRBV30	TRBJ1-2	TGTGCCTGGAGTGGGGGGGGCCAGTTCTATGGCTACACCTTC	CAWSGGGQFYGYTF
.	.	TRBV7-2	TRBJ2-5	TGTGCCAGCAGCATTGGGTGGGCAGGCGGCTGGGAGACCCAGTACTTC	CASSIGWAGGWETQYF
.	.	TRBV5-1	TRBJ1-2	TGCGCCAGCAGCTTTGGGCAGGGCTATGGCTACACCTTC	CASSFGQGYGYTF
.	.	TRBV11-2	TRBJ2-7	TGTGCCAGCAGCCTGGGGGAATCCTACGAGCAGTACTTC	CASSLGESYEQYF
.	TRBD1	TRBV27	TRBJ2-7	TGTGCCAGCAGTCGCCCGGGACAGGGTTCGAATGAGCAGTACTTC	CASSRPGQGSNEQYF
.	TRBD1	TRBV5-1	TRBJ2-5	TGCGCCAGCAGCTTGTATGGCAGGGGGCGCGAGGAGACCCAGTACTTC	CASSLYGRGREETQYF
.	.	TRBV18	TRBJ1-1	TGTGCCAGCTCACCACCGGACGGGACTGAAGCTTTCTTT	CASSPPDGTEAFF
.	TRBD1	TRBV2	TRBJ1-2	TGTGCCAGCACAGGGGGCAGTGGCTACACCTTC	CASTGGSGYTF
once	.	TRBV4-1	TRBJ2-5	TGCGCCAGCAGCCAAGTAGTGGGGGGGCTAGAGACCCAGTACTTC	CASSQVVGGLETQYF
.	.	TRBV11-2	TRBJ2-2	TGTGCCAGCAGCTTGACTAGAGTCGGGGAGCTGTTTTTT	CASSLTRVGELFF
.	TRBD1	TRBV5-1	TRBJ1-1	TGCGCCAGCAGCTTAGGAGGGACAGGGGTGGTTGGAAGTGAAGCTTTCTTT	CASSLGGTGVVGSEAFF
once	.	TRBV18	TRBJ1-2	TGTGCCAGCTCACCCCTTCAGGGAGGTGGCTACACCTTC	CASSPLQGGGYTF
.	.	TRBV21-1	TRBJ2-6	TGTGCCAGCAGCCGGGGCAAGACCCTAACCTCTGGGGCCAACGTCCTGACTTTC	CASSRGKTLTSGANVLTF
.	.	TRBV2	TRBJ2-3	TGTGCCAGCAGTGAAGAGTCCGCCACAGATACGCAGTATTTT	CASSEESATDTQYF
.	.	TRBV7-2	TRBJ2-2	TGTGCCAGCAGCTTAGTGTCGAGGCTAGTAAACGCCGGGGAGCTGTTTTTT	CASSLVSRLVNAGELFF
few	TRBD1	TRBV18	TRBJ1-5	TGTGCCAGCTCACTCGGGACAGTCAATCAGCCCCAGCATTTT	CASSLGTVNQPQHF
.	TRBD1	TRBV28	TRBJ1-1	TGTGCCAGCACTCGACAGGGCTCTCCGAACACTGAAGCTTTCTTT	CASTRQGSPNTEAFF
.	TRBD2	TRBV30	TRBJ2-3	TGTGCCTGGAGCATTGGTGCGGGGGGAACAGATACGCAGTATTTT	CAWSIGAGGTDTQYF
.	.	TRBV27	TRBJ2-3	TGTGCCAGCAGTGAACGGTATTCTAGCACAGATACGCAGTATTTT	CASSERYSSTDTQYF
.	TRBD2	TRBV19	TRBJ2-3	TGTGCCAGTAGTCTAGTTTCGGGGGGGGGCACAGATACGCAGTATTTT	CASSLVSGGGTDTQYF
.	TRBD1	TRBV19	TRBJ1-4	TGTGCCAGCACGGGACAGGGGAATGAAAAACTGTTTTTT	CASTGQGNEKLFF
.	.	TRBV18	TRBJ2-1	TGTGCCAGCTCACCCAGGACGGGAAGCTCCTACAATGAGCAGTTCTTC	CASSPRTGSSYNEQFF
.	.	TRBV11-2	TRBJ2-7	TGTGCCAGCAGCTTAGTTGGCGGCGGACACTACGAGCAGTACTTC	CASSLVGGGHYEQYF
.	TRBD1	TRBV10-3	TRBJ1-3	TGTGCCATCAGTTCCCCGGACAGGGATAACACCATATATTTT	CAISSPDRDNTIYF
.	.	TRBV6-6	TRBJ2-7	TGTGCCAGCAGCCCCTCCACCGGGGAGCAGTACTTC	CASSPSTGEQYF
.	TRBD2	TRBV6-4	TRBJ2-3	TGTGCCAGCAGTGAGGGACTAGCGAAGGCAGATACGCAGTATTTT	CASSEGLAKADTQYF
.	.	TRBV25-1	TRBJ1-2	TGTGCCAGCAGTGAATATCCAGGGGTGGACTATGGCTACACCTTC	CASSEYPGVDYGYTF
.	.	TRBV7-2	TRBJ1-5	TGTGCCAGCAGCTCCGAGGGCAATCAGCCCCAGCATTTT	CASSSEGNQPQHF
.	.	TRBV10-3	TRBJ2-7	TGTGCCATCAGTGAGTCTACTGGGTGGTACGAGCAGTACTTC	CAISESTGWYEQYF
.	.	TRBV2	TRBJ1-1	TGTGCCACCCAGACGGACTCACCGGAGGCTTTCTTT	CATQTDSPEAFF
.	TRBD1	TRBV29-1	TRBJ2-5	TGCAGCGTTGAACCCTGGGAGGACAGGGGGCGAGAAGAGACCCAGTACTTC	CSVEPWEDRGREETQYF
.	TRBD2	TRBV11-2	TRBJ2-7	TGTGCCAGCAGCTTAAACGGGGGGATCTCCTACGAGCAGTACTTC	CASSLNGGISYEQYF
.	TRBD2	TRBV4-3	TRBJ2-7	TGCGCCAGCAGCCAAACTAGCGGCTCCTACGAGCAGTACTTC	CASSQTSGSYEQYF
few	.	TRBV4-1	TRBJ1-6	TGCGCCAGCAGCCATCAGGACAGTGGGCCCCTCCACTTT	CASSHQDSGPLHF
.	.	TRBV11-2	TRBJ2-7	TGTGCCAGCACCCCTCCAAGCTCCTACGAGCAGTACTTC	CASTPPSSYEQYF
.	.	TRBV11-2	TRBJ1-3	TGTGCCAGCAGCTTTACCGGAGGTGGAAACACCATATATTTT	CASSFTGGGNTIYF
.	TRBD2	TRBV10-3	TRBJ2-5	TGTGCCATCAGCCGGACTAGCGGACCTTCGGAGACCCAGTACTTC	CAISRTSGPSETQYF
.	.	TRBV5-6	TRBJ2-1	TGTGCCAGCAGCTTGGGACTCTACAATGAGCAGTTCTTC	CASSLGLYNEQFF
.	.	TRBV19	TRBJ1-2	TGTGCCAGTAGTATAGGGTTTGGAGGGCCTGGCTACACCTTC	CASSIGFGGPGYTF
once	.	TRBV10-2	TRBJ1-5	TGCGCCAGCACTGACCATAGCAATCAGCCCCAGCATTTT	CASTDHSNQPQHF
.	.	TRBV29-1	TRBJ2-5	TGCAGCGTTGATCCAGGTCAAGAGACCCAGTACTTC	CSVDPGQETQYF
.	.	TRBV4-2	TRBJ1-2	TGTGCCAGCAGCCAAGTAGGGGCAAGCTATGGCTACACCTTC	CASSQVGASYGYTF
.	.	TRBV9	TRBJ2-3	TGTGCCAGCAGCGAAGGCGGGGGCCCGTCAGATACGCAGTATTTT	CASSEGGGPSDTQYF
.	.	TRBV6-5	TRBJ2-1	TGTGCCAGCAGGCCCCCTGCCCCCCACAATGAGCAGTTCTTC	CASRPPAPHNEQFF
.	TRBD2	TRBV4-2	TRBJ2-3	TGTGCCAGCAGCCCGTTAGCGGGGGGTACAGATACGCAGTATTTT	CASSPLAGGTDTQYF
once	.	TRBV5-1	TRBJ1-4	TGCGCCAGCAGCTCTCTCGGTACCGGATCGATTGAAAAACTGTTTTTT	CASSSLGTGSIEKLFF
.	.	TRBV5-1	TRBJ2-1	TGCGCCAGCAGCTTGGGTTCGTCGGGAGTTTTAGCTAATGAGCAGTTCTTC	CASSLGSSGVLANEQFF
.	.	TRBV19	TRBJ1-1	TGTGCCAGTAGTCCCCTCCCGGACCTGGGCACTGAAGCTTTCTTT	CASSPLPDLGTEAFF
.	.	TRBV11-2	TRBJ1-5	TGTGCCAGCAGCTTAGGACGCCAGCCCCAGCATTTT	CASSLGRQPQHF
.	TRBD1	TRBV7-9	TRBJ2-5	TGTGCCAGCAGCTTAGCAAAGGGACAGGAAGGGACCCAGTACTTC	CASSLAKGQEGTQYF